The 6 T cell receptor beta chains below come from one sample, sequenced in a study of molecular identifiers for immune sequencing clone quantification. TCRdb re-derived calls from the PCR reads in MiXCR, one entry per CDR3 protein. The sample has some 96,000 distinct CDR3 sequences; less than 25% are singletons. Sequencing input: naive CD8+ T cells from blood, with Jurkat cell RNA spiked in. Subset denoted: FACS-sorted CD8+CD4-CCR7+CD45RA+ naive T cells. All receptors come from a human donor in good health. Some libraries in this study had Jurkat cell RNA spiked in.

This clonotype was seen many times. The CDR3 reads CASSLGGQETQYF. The CDR3 DNA sequence: TGTGCCAGCAGTTTAGGGGGTCAAGAGACCCAGTACTTC. V gene TRBV28 combines with J gene TRBJ2-5; TRBD1 or TRBD2 may be the D gene (5 bases each). V was clipped by 2 bases and J by 2 bases, with 6 bases between them. The CDR3 covers 13 residues. Germline CDR1 reads MDHEN; CDR2 reads SYDVKM.

This clonotype was picked up many times. The V call is TRBV16, the J call TRBJ1-5; the D gene is possibly TRBD1 (5 bases). This CDR3 comprises 16 residues. CDR1 and CDR2 from the germline V gene are KGHSY and FQNENV. Trimming left V 0 bases short and J 7 bases short, with 16 bases between. DNA for the CDR3: TGTGCCAGCAGCCAATCGACGGTCGGGGCCGGGCAGCCCCAGCATTTT. It encodes CASSQSTVGAGQPQHF. Looking up the rest from reference TRBV16 and TRBJ1-5 gives the full variable domain: GEEVAQTPKHLVRGEGQKAKLYCAPIKGHSYVFWYQQVLKNEFKFLISFQNENVFDETGMPKERFSAKCLPNSPCSLEIQATKLEDSAVYFCASSQSTVGAGQPQHFGDGTRLSIL.

This clonotype was seen more than once but under ten times. The gene calls are TRBV25-1 and TRBJ2-7; 10 bases map to TRBD1. The CDR3 has 16 residues. J gave up 2 bases and V 0 bases, and 4 bases lay outside the gene matches. The germline V gene encodes CDR1 MGHDK and CDR2 SYGVNS. CDR3 residues: CASSEYGGTGAYEQYF. Written as DNA, the CDR3 is TGTGCCAGCAGTGAATATGGGGGGACAGGGGCCTACGAGCAGTACTTC.

About this clonotype itself: This may come from a read error, since a much larger clone is one base off. This rearrangement joins TRBV6-5 to TRBJ2-1; a weak D match, TRBD2 (5 bases). The CDR3 totals 18 residues. Looked up from germline, CDR1 is MNHEY and CDR2 is SVGAGI. DNA of the CDR3: TGTGTCCACAAGCTTCTGGAGTATCCGAGGGCCATGGTACATGAGCAGTTCTTC. It is translated as CVHKLLEYPRAMVHEQFF.

The table lists this clonotype with many counts. The chain couples TRBV25-1 to TRBJ2-7; D might be TRBD1 (5 bases). The CDR3 has 14 residues. The ends were cut back, 2 bases at V and 2 bases at J, with 10 bases in the middle. Germline lookup yields CDR1 MGHDK and CDR2 SYGVNS. This CDR3 is CASSERTGTYEQYF. DNA of the CDR3: TGTGCCAGCAGTGAACGTACAGGAACCTACGAGCAGTACTTC.

About this clonotype itself: A single base separates this from a much larger clone, so it may be a read error. The chain is built from TRBV27 and TRBJ2-7; the D gene could be TRBD1 or TRBD2 (5 bases each). Germline CDR1 and CDR2: MNHEY and SMNVEV (reference sequence). The CDR3 has 13 amino acids. DNA for the CDR3: TGTGTCAGCAGTCACGGGGCTTCCTACGAGCAGTACTTC. This gives the protein CVSSHGASYEQYF.